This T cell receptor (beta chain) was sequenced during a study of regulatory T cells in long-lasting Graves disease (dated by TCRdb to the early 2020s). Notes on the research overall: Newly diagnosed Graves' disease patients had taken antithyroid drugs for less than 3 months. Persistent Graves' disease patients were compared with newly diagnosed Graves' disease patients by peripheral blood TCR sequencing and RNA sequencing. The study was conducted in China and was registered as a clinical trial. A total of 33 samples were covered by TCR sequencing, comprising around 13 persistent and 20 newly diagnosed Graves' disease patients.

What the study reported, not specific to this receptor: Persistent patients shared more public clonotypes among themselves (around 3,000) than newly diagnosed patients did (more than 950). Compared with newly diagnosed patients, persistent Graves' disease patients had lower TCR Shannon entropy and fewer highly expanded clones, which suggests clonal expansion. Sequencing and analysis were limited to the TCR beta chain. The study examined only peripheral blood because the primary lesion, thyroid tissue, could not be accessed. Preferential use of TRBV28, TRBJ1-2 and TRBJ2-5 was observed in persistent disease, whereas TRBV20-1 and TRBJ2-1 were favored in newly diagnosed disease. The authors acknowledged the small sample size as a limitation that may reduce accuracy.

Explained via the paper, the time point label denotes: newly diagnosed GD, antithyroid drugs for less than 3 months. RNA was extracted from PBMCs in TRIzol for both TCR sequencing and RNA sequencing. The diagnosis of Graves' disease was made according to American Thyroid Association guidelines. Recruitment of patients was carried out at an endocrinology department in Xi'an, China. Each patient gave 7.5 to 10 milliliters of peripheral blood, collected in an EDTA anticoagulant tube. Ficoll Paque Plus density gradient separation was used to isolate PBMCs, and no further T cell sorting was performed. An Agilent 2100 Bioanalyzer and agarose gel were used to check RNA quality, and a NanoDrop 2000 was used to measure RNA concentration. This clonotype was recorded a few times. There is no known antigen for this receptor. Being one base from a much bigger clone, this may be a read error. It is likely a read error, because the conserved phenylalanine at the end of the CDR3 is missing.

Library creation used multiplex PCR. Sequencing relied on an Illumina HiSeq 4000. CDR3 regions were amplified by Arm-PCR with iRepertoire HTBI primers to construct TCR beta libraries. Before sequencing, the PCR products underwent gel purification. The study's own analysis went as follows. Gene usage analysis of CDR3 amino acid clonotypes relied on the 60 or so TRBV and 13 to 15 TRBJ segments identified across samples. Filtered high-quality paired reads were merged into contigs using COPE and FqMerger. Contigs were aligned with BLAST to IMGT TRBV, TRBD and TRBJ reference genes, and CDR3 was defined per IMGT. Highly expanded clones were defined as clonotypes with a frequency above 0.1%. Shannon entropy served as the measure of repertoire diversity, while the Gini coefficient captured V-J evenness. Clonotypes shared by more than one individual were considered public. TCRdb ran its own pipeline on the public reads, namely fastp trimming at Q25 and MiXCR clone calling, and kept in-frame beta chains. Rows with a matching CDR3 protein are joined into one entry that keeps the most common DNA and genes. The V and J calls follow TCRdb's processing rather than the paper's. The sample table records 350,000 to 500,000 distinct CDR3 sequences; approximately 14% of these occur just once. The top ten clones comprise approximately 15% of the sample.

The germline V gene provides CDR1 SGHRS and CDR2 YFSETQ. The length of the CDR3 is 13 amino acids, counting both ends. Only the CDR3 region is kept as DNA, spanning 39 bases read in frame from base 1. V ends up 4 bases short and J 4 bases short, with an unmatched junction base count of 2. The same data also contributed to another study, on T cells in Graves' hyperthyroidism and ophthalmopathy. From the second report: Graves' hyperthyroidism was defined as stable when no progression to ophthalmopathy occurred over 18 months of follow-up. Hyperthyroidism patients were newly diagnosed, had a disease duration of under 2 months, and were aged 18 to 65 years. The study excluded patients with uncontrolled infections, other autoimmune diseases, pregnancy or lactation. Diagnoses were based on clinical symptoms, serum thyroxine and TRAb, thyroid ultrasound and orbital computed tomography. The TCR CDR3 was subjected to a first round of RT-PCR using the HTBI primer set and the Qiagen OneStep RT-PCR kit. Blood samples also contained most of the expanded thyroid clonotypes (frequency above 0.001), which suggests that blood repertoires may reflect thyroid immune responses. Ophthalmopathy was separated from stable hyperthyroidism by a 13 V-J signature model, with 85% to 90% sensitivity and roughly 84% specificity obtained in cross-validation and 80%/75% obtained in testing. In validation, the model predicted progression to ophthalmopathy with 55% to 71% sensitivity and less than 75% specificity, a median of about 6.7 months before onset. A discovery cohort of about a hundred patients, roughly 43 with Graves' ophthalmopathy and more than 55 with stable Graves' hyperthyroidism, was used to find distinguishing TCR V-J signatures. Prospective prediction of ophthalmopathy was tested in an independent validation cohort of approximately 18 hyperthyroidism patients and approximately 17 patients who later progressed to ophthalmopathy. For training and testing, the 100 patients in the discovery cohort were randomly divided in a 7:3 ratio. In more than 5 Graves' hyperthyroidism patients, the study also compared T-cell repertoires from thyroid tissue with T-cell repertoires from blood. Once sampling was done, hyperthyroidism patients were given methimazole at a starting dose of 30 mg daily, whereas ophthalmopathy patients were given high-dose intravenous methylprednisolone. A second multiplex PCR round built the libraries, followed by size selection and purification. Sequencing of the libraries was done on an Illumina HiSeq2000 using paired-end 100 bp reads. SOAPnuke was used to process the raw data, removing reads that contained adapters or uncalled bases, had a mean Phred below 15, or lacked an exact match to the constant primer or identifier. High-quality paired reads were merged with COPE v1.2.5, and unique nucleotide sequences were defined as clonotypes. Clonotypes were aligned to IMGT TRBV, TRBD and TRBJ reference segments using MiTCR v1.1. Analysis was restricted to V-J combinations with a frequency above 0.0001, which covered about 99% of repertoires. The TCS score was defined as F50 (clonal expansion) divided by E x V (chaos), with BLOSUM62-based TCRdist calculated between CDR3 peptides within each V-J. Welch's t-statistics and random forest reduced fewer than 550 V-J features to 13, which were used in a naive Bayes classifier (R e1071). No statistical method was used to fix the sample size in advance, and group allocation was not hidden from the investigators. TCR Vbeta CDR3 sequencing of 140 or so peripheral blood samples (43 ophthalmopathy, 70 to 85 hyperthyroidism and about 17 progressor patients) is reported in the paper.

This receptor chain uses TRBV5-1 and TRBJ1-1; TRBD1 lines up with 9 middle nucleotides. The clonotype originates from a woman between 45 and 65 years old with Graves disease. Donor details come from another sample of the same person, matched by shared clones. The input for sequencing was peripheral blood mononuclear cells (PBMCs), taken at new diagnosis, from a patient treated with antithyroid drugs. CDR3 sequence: CASSPDRGTEAFL. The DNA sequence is TGCGCCAGCAGCCCGGACAGGGGCACTGAAGCTTTCCTT.